This T cell receptor beta chain was sequenced in a study of blood T cell repertoires in COVID-19. In the study overall: The study drew acute and convalescent COVID-19 samples from the United States, Italy and Spain. The analysed material was cDNA or gDNA that came from T cells, B-cell-depleted T cells, or PBMCs.

Original analysis: Cell counts per sample came from amplifying reference gene primers. Generated by immunoSEQ multiplex PCR, the TCRdb table keeps only in-frame clones and is missing some. Clonal size and the V and J genes are those of that table, whereas D and trimming came from the DNA. The sample gives about 93,000 clones, almost 90% of which show up once; approximately 1.6% is in the top ten. CDR1 is LGHNA, CDR2 YSLEER, per germline. The CDR3 has 16 residues. Trimming removed 1 base from V and 6 bases from J; junction bases left unmatched: 6. The TCR originated in a human donor with active COVID-19. The donor label of this sample is uncertain. The V and J genes are TRBV4-3 and TRBJ2-3, with TRBD2 matching 11 bases. Sequencing was done on a sample of peripheral blood. The CDR3 coding sequence is TGCGCCAGCAGCCAAGTTTTTAGCGGGGGGGCCGATACGCAGTATTTT. Its protein product is CASSQVFSGGADTQYF.